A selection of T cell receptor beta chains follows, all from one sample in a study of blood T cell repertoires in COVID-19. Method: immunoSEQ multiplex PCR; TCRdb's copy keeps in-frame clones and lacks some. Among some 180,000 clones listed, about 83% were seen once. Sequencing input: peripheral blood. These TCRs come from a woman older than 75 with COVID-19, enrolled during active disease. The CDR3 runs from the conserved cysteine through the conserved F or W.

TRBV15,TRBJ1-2,CATSRGGQDRYTF
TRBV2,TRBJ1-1,CASREAGRAFF
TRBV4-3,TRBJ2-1,CASSQDEGLAGAPYNEQFF
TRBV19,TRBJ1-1,CASSIQGPTEAFF
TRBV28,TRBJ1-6,CASRTSKAGYMRSPLHF
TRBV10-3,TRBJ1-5,CAISENLNGRIF
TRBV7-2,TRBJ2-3,CASSLLRGGGTDTQYF
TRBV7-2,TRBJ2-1,CASSLGLQNEQFF
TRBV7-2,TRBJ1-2,CASSLSRGPNYGYTF
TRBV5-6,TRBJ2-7,CASSWPTGGPMDEQYF
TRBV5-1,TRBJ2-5,CASSPGQGKGETQYF
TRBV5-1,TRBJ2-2,CASSFEGTGELFF
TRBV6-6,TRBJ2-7,CAYGWGPGTYEQYF
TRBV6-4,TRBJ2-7,CASPMTSGISYEQYF
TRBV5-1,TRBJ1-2,CASSSDFNYGYTF
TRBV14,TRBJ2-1,CASSLGTSGHTYNEQFF
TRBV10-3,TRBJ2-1,CAISESRTGINEQFF
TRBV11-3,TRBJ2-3,CASSLARPSGAFTDTQYF
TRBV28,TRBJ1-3,CGVRRSGNTIYF
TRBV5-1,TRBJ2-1,CASTLGTLVNEQFF
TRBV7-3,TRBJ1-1,CASSSYLDTEAFF
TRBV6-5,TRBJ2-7,CASRTYEQYF
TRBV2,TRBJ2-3,CASSERRSGTDTQYF
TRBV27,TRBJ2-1,CASTRLAGGDNEQFF
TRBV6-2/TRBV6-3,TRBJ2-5,CASSYPKPGLAGPYQETQYF
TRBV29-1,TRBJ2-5,CSVVGVGGETQYF
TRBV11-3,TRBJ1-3,CASSPLRGTPFNSGNTIYF
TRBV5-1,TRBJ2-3,CASSRRTDTDTQYF
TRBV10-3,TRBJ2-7,CAISGSEGTGAYEQYF
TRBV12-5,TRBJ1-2,CASGLALPRGLRVVVDYGYTF
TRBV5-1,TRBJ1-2,CASSLAVGLNYGYTF
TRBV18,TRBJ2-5,CASSPTGGQETQYF
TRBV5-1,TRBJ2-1,CASSWTLLAGTSYNEQFF
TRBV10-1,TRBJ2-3,CASSEKRYSTDTQYF
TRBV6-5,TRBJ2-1,CASSRAGNKYNEQFF
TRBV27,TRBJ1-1,CASSAQGLTEAFF
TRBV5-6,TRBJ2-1,CASSLGISGGAGEQFF
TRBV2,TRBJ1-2,CASIWQGGNYGYTF
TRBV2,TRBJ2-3,CASSQLLDSQYF
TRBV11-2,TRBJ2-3,CASSSLTGGYTDTQYF
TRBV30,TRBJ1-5,CAWSPGSNQPQHF
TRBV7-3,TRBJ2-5,CASSRTSGGLETQYF
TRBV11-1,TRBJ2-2,CASSRQGASGELFF
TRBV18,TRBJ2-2,CASSPLGGASTGELFF
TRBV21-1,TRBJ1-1,CASSKGEEAFF